The T cell receptor (beta chain) under discussion was sequenced for a study of quantifying T cell responses using KT2 cells. About the research overall: Reverse transcription used primers in the TCR alpha and beta constant regions.

Unfractionated PBMC were spiked with known numbers of KT2 clone cells. Each cDNA got a UMI-containing oligo ligated at its 3' end. An equimolar mix of RC1.1 and RC1.2 primed the beta chain across TRBC1 and TRBC2. TCRdb processed the UMI-ligation and nested PCR reads anew with MiXCR; each CDR3 protein has one entry. Among fewer than 50,000 distinct CDR3 sequences, about 9.9% were seen once, and the ten largest hold 10%. The sequence was obtained from a human donor. The sample was PBMCs spiked with cells of the T cell clone KT2.

This CDR3 reads CATSRDLGQGEKLFF. DNA for the CDR3: TGTGCCACCAGCAGAGATTTGGGACAGGGTGAAAAACTGTTTTTT. The chain links TRBV15 to TRBJ1-4; 9 nucleotides align to TRBD1. J was trimmed by 7 bases and V by 0 bases; bases with no gene match: 3. Germline values: CDR1 LNHNV, CDR2 YYDKDF (reference sequence). The CDR3 contains 15 residues.